This TCR beta chain was identified in a study of identical twins. Template switching added a universal primer binding site, and final cDNA carried unique molecular identifiers. One entry per CDR3 protein results from TCRdb running MiXCR on the 5' RACE reads. The table shows around 370,000 distinct CDR3 sequences, with approximately 8.7% occurring only once. Germline CDR1 is SQVTM and CDR2 is ANQGSEA. This CDR3 has 13 residues. Findings of the study overall: Less excess twin sharing appeared in beta out-of-frame sequences. Cord blood beta clonotypes that were abundant carried fewer insertions, and memory repertoires showed no such trend. Conclusions leaned on cross-sectional statistical analysis and did not track the same donors over time.

As for this clonotype: What it binds is not known. One end of the junction varies from germline; a read error may be responsible.

The chain recombines TRBV29-1 with TRBJ1-2, with TRBD1 matching over 7 bases. This sequence originates from a woman between 45 and 65 years old in good health. Sequenced material: naive T cells sorted from blood. The DNA of the CDR3 is TGCAGCGTTGATCCGGGGACAGAGTATGGGTACACCTTC. It is translated as CSVDPGTEYGYTF.